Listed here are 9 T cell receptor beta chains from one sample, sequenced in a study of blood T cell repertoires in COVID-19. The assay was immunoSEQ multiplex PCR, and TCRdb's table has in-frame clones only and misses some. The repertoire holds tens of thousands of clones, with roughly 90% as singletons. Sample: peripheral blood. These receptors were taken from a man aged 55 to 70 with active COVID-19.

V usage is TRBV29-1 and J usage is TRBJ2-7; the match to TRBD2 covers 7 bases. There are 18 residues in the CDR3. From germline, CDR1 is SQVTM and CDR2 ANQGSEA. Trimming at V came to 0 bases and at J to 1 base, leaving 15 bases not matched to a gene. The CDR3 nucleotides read TGCAGCGTTGAAGATCATGGGACTTATGGGAGGGCATCCTACGAGCAGTACTTC. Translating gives CSVEDHGTYGRASYEQYF.

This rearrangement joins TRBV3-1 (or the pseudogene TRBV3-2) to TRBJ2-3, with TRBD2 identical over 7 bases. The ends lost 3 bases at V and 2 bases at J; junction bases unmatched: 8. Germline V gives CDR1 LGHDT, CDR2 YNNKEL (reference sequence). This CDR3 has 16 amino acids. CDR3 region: CASSHEGRAPTDTQYF. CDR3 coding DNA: TGTGCCAGCAGCCACGAGGGGAGGGCCCCCACAGATACGCAGTATTTT.

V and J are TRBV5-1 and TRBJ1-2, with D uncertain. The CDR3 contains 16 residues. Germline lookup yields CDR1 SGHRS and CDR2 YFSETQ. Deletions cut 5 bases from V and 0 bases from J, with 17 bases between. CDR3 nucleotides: TGCGCCAGCAGGCCTCAACCCGGGGATACTAACTATGGCTACACCTTC. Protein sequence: CASRPQPGDTNYGYTF.

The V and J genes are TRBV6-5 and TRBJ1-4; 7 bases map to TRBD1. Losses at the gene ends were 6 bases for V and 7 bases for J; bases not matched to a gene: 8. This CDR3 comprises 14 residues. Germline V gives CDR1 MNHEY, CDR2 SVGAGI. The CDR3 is CASRTRWDSEKLFF. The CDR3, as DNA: TGTGCCAGCAGGACCCGATGGGACAGTGAAAAACTGTTTTTT.

For the CDR3, the DNA is TGTGCCAGCAGCCTTTTATACAATGAGCAGTTCTTC. Encoded protein: CASSLLYNEQFF. This chain joins TRBV3-1 (or the pseudogene TRBV3-2) and TRBJ2-1, with D unresolved. The V and J ends lost 4 bases and 4 bases respectively, with 5 bases between them. CDR1 is LGHDT, CDR2 YNNKEL, per germline (reference sequence). The CDR3 contains 12 residues.

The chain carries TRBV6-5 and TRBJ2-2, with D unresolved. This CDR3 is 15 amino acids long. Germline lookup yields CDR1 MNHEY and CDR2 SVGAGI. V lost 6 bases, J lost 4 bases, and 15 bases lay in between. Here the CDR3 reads CASRPPRGPTGELFF. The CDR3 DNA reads TGTGCCAGCAGGCCCCCCCGTGGCCCCACCGGGGAGCTGTTTTTT.

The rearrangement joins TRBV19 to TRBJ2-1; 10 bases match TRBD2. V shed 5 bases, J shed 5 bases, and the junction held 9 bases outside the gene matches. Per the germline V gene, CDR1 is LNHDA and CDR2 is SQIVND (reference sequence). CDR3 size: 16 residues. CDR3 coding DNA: TGTGCCAGTAGTGATCAAGCGGGAGGGATAAACAATGAGCAGTTCTTC. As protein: CASSDQAGGINNEQFF. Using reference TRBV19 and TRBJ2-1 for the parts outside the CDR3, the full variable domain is DGGITQSPKYLFRKEGQNVTLSCEQNLNHDAMYWYRQDPGQGLRLIYYSQIVNDFQKGDIAEGYSVSREKKESFPLTVTSAQKNPTAFYLCASSDQAGGINNEQFFGPGTRLTVL.

CDR3 DNA sequence: TGTGCCAGCAGCGCAGGACAGGCCTATGGCTACACCTTC. Protein product: CASSAGQAYGYTF. J is TRBJ1-2 and V is TRBV9; 7 bases agree with TRBD1. CDR1 and CDR2 from the germline V gene are SGDLS and YYNGEE. Germline trimming cut 3 bases from V and 4 bases from J; bases unmatched to any gene: 3. This CDR3 region has 13 residues.

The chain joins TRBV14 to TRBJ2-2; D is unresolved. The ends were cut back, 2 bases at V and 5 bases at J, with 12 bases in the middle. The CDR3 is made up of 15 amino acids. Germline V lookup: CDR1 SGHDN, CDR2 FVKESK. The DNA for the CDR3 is TGTGCCAGCAGCCAAAGTGGAGTTAAGACCGGGGAGCTGTTTTTT. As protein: CASSQSGVKTGELFF.